These T cell receptor beta chains were read from a single sample in a study of blood T cell repertoires in COVID-19. Repertoires were generated with immunoSEQ multiplex PCR, while TCRdb's copy carries only in-frame clones and drops some. The table lists 150,000 to 200,000 clones, about 84% of them singletons. Sequencing was performed on PBMCs or T cells enriched from blood (not recorded which). All receptors come from a woman in her twenties or thirties who had recovered from COVID-19. CDR3s leave out the opening cysteine and the closing phenylalanine or tryptophan. Rows give clone size only sometimes, using once, few, many, or a class for an expanded clone.

V	J	size	CDR3
TRBV19	TRBJ1-4	.	ASSIGGRKDEKLF
TRBV4-2	TRBJ1-2	.	ASSQDPTGLNYGYT
TRBV4-1	TRBJ1-5	.	ASSQALTAVNQPQH
TRBV5-1	TRBJ1-5	.	ASSPGDREFGYSNQPQH
TRBV24-1	TRBJ2-7	.	ATSGSGTGAYEQY
TRBV19	TRBJ1-2	few	ASSKLGQGAYGYT
TRBV5-4	TRBJ2-3	.	ASSFRGRNTDTQY
TRBV27	TRBJ2-7	.	ASFTPTSGGPYEQY
TRBV9	TRBJ2-7	once	ASSREGRLAGGEQY
TRBV9	TRBJ2-7	few	ASSGGLATPYEQY
TRBV29-1	TRBJ1-1	once	SVVKNTEAF
TRBV27	TRBJ2-7	once	ASSLSGDPHEQY
TRBV2	TRBJ1-5	.	ASTRVESNQPQH
TRBV27	TRBJ2-3	once	ASSLAGASTDTQY
TRBV7-2	TRBJ2-5	.	ASSFRETQY
TRBV9	TRBJ2-2	few	ASSVDKGLRELF
TRBV5-1	TRBJ2-2	.	ASSSPASGSGTGELF
TRBV4-1	TRBJ1-5	once	ASSQGTGPMPQH
TRBV19	TRBJ2-3	.	ASNGGRAYTQY
TRBV12-5	TRBJ2-7	.	ASGSLNRVSSYEQY
TRBV28	TRBJ1-1	once	ASTPYRGFGTEAF
TRBV5-6	TRBJ2-2	once	ASSLAVATGELF
TRBV25-1	TRBJ2-7	.	ASGTSGKTYEQY
TRBV12-3/TRBV12-4	TRBJ1-2	once	ASRPYRGEGYT
TRBV29-1	TRBJ2-1	.	SVEPRGSGGNEQF
TRBV4-1	TRBJ2-1	few	ASSQGGTLNSYNEQF
TRBV28	TRBJ2-7	.	ASSPILAGNEQY
TRBV6-5	TRBJ1-2	.	ASSSPTGNYGYT
TRBV21-1	TRBJ1-1	.	ASSKFSVENTEAF
TRBV5-5	TRBJ2-6	.	ASRSARSSGANVLT
TRBV30	TRBJ2-7	.	AWSSSGYEQY
TRBV7-2	TRBJ1-5	.	ASSLVGGTNQPQH
TRBV6-4	TRBJ2-1	few	ASSDSTEVSEQF
TRBV29-1	TRBJ1-1	.	SVDRTGLNTEAF
TRBV6-2/TRBV6-3	TRBJ2-7	.	ASSSGFPYEQY
TRBV5-1	TRBJ1-2	.	ASSWTVSNYGYT
TRBV10-3	TRBJ1-1	.	AIGTGGNTEAF
TRBV28	TRBJ1-5	once	ASSSSITGRQVGNQPQH
TRBV18	TRBJ1-4	.	ASSQGRNNEKLF
TRBV7-2	TRBJ2-1	.	ASSPLAGVYNEQF
TRBV28	TRBJ1-5	.	ASITGTHNQPQH
TRBV5-6	TRBJ2-3	.	ASSLEHRGMDTQY
TRBV6-4	TRBJ2-2	.	ASSVDRLAGGAGELF
TRBV5-4	TRBJ1-2	.	ASRSGTANYGYT
TRBV5-1	TRBJ1-1	.	ASSRQGRDGTEAF
TRBV5-1	TRBJ1-1	few	ASSLMGQPNTEAF
TRBV27	TRBJ2-3	.	ASSRQGGDTQY
TRBV5-1	TRBJ2-1	few	ASSSGRGSYNEQF
TRBV2	TRBJ2-7	.	ASSEAVGSYEQY
TRBV3-1/TRBV3-2	TRBJ1-5	.	ASSLDTSNQPQH
TRBV7-9	TRBJ1-3	.	ASSSGGSGNTIY
TRBV7-9	TRBJ1-3	.	ASSPPTGAGNTIY